These 29 T cell receptor beta chains were sequenced from one sample in a study of OX40 agonist ivuxolimab in advanced cancers. Data came from immunoSEQ multiplex PCR; TCRdb stores just in-frame clones and leaves some out. This table has some 42,000 clones, about 86% appearing once. Specimen: CD4+ or CD8+ T cells sorted from blood, collected in a trial of the OX40 agonist ivuxolimab. All receptors come from an adult with an advanced solid tumor such as melanoma, head and neck, liver or kidney cancer.

This clone has just a few counts. This chain connects TRBV4-1 to TRBJ1-5; the match to TRBD1 covers 9 bases. Looked up from germline, CDR1 is MGHRA and CDR2 is YSYEKL. V lost 4 bases, J lost 5 bases, and 9 bases stayed unmatched. This CDR3 spans 16 amino acids. CDR3 sequence: CASSLEPGQGYQPQHF. The CDR3, as DNA: TGCGCCAGCAGCCTAGAACCGGGACAGGGTTATCAGCCCCAGCATTTT.

The chain couples TRBV19 to TRBJ2-3; possible D gene TRBD1, 6 bases. The CDR3 loop spans 13 amino acids. V lost 5 bases to trimming and J lost 6 bases, with 12 bases between them. Germline V gene sequence: CDR1 LNHDA, CDR2 SQIVND (reference sequence). CDR3 protein: CASSPRTEDTQYF. The CDR3 nucleotides are TGTGCCAGTAGTCCCCGGACAGAGGATACGCAGTATTTT.

The rearrangement links TRBV4-1 to TRBJ2-5, with D possibly matching TRBD1 (6 bases). V lost 4 bases, J lost 1 base, and 13 bases lay in between. The CDR3 extends over 15 amino acids. CDR1 is MGHRA and CDR2 is YSYEKL in the germline V gene. The CDR3 loop reads CASSPEWTVQETQYF. The CDR3 region has the DNA TGCGCCAGCAGCCCAGAATGGACAGTCCAAGAGACCCAGTACTTC.

This clone was counted a single time. The chain employs TRBV27 and TRBJ2-2; TRBD1 is a possible D gene (6 bases). The CDR3 length is 14 residues. The germline V gene encodes CDR1 MNHEY and CDR2 SMNVEV (reference sequence). The ends were cut back, 10 bases at V and 4 bases at J, with 16 bases in the middle. The CDR3 DNA reads TGTGCCACCTGTTTGGGGGCGAGCACCGGGGAGCTGTTTTTT. Protein: CATCLGASTGELFF.

This chain connects TRBV28 to TRBJ2-2; the match to TRBD2 covers 9 bases. The V segment lost 0 bases and the J segment 6 bases; nucleotides outside the gene matches: 2. Germline V gene lookup returns CDR1 MDHEN and CDR2 SYDVKM. This CDR3 comprises 15 residues. CDR3 nucleotides: TGTGCCAGCAGTTTATGGAGCGGGGGGTCCGGGGAGCTGTTTTTT. As protein: CASSLWSGGSGELFF.

The gene calls are TRBV27 and TRBJ1-2; 9 positions match TRBD1. Germline V gene sequence: CDR1 MNHEY, CDR2 SMNVEV (reference sequence). V was pared by 5 bases and J by 5 bases, with 3 bases of the junction left unmatched. This CDR3 is 13 amino acids long. CDR3: CASSNRGPYGYTF. The CDR3 DNA follows: TGTGCCAGCAGTAACAGGGGGCCTTATGGCTACACCTTC.

The chain links TRBV6-6 to TRBJ2-7; no clear D gene. The ends were cut back, 0 bases at V and 6 bases at J, with 12 bases in the middle. Germline V gene sequence: CDR1 MNHNY, CDR2 SVGAGI (reference sequence). The CDR3 length is 14 residues. In DNA form, the CDR3 reads TGTGCCAGCAGTTACTCGGACGAAGGTTCCGAGCAGTACGTC. Its translation: CASSYSDEGSEQYV.

The genes are TRBV9 and TRBJ1-1, with TRBD1 matching 11 bases. The CDR3 extends over 18 amino acids. The germline V gene has CDR1 SGDLS and CDR2 YYNGEE. V lost 0 bases to trimming and J lost 4 bases; unmatched junction nucleotides: 11. DNA for the CDR3: TGTGCCAGCAGCGTAGTCAGGGACAGGGGGGGATTAAGCACTGAAGCTTTCTTT. Amino acids: CASSVVRDRGGLSTEAFF.

The CDR3 is CASSSTIGNEQFF. In DNA form, the CDR3 reads TGTGCCAGCAGCTCAACAATAGGCAATGAGCAGTTCTTC. The chain has TRBV7-6 and TRBJ2-1; D not resolved. CDR3 length equals 13 residues. The V and J ends lost 4 bases and 6 bases respectively, with 10 bases between them. Germline V gene data show CDR1 as SGHVS and CDR2 as FNYEAQ.

This chain uses TRBV6-5 with TRBJ1-6, with a tentative D call TRBD1 (6 bases). V dropped 5 bases and J dropped 7 bases, with 15 bases sitting between them. The germline V gene encodes CDR1 MNHEY and CDR2 SVGAGI. CDR3 size: 15 residues. CDR3 residues: CASSIRTANNSPLHF. The CDR3 coding sequence is TGTGCCAGCAGTATCCGGACAGCAAACAATTCACCCCTCCACTTT.

The rearrangement links TRBV19 to TRBJ1-3, with a weak D call TRBD1 (5 bases). The CDR3 runs to 13 residues. V dropped 6 bases and J dropped 2 bases, with 8 bases sitting between them. Germline loops: CDR1 LNHDA, CDR2 SQIVND (reference sequence). For the CDR3, the DNA is TGTGCCAGTAGCCCGGGACCTGGAAACACCATATATTTT. It codes for CASSPGPGNTIYF.

This chain connects TRBV10-3 to TRBJ2-1; 7 bases are shared with TRBD1. Germline V gene data show CDR1 as ENHRY and CDR2 as SYGVKD. Trimming at V came to 10 bases and at J to 1 base, leaving 4 bases not matched to a gene. The CDR3 loop spans 13 amino acids. The CDR3 sequence is CATGDSSYNEQFF. The CDR3 DNA is TGTGCCACCGGGGACAGTTCCTACAATGAGCAGTTCTTC.

The DNA of the CDR3 is TGCGCCAGCAGCCATGGAGTAACTGAAGCTTTCTTT. It translates to CASSHGVTEAFF. The chain links TRBV4-3 to TRBJ1-1; D gene uncertain. Trimming stripped 3 bases from V and 5 bases from J, with 7 bases between. The CDR3 has 12 residues. Germline CDR1 is LGHNA and CDR2 is YSLEER.

The rearrangement links TRBV7-2 to TRBJ1-1; TRBD1 matches at 7 bases. The ends lost 5 bases at V and 4 bases at J; junction bases unmatched: 10. The CDR3 has 15 residues. Germline V CDR1 and CDR2: SGHTA, FQGNSA. The CDR3 spells CASSPNRGHTTEAFF. CDR3 nucleotides: TGTGCCAGCAGCCCTAACAGGGGACATACCACTGAAGCTTTCTTT.

The genes are TRBV11-2 and TRBJ2-7; D unresolved. Germline values: CDR1 SGHAT, CDR2 FQNNGV. The V end was cut by 0 bases, the J end by 0 bases, with 12 bases between. This CDR3 has 16 amino acids. The CDR3 sequence: CASSLDSSLNSYEQYV. DNA of the CDR3: TGTGCCAGCAGCTTAGATTCCAGCCTCAACTCCTACGAGCAGTACGTC.

A few counts support this clone. The rearrangement uses TRBV5-5 and TRBJ1-2; tentative D call: TRBD1 (5 bases). Germline CDR1 reads SGHKS; CDR2 reads YYEKEE (reference sequence). The CDR3 loop spans 11 amino acids. V shed 0 bases and J shed 10 bases, with 7 bases lying between them. CDR3: CASSLAGAYTF. CDR3 bases: TGTGCCAGCAGCTTGGCTGGGGCCTACACCTTC.

This clone was picked up a small number of times. The chain is built from TRBV9 and TRBJ2-7; 7 bases align to TRBD1. The CDR3 is 13 amino acids. The germline gives CDR1 SGDLS, CDR2 YYNGEE. Unmatched junction bases numbered 2, after V lost 3 bases and J lost 2 bases. CDR3 sequence reads: CASSAGTAYEQYF. The CDR3 nucleotides are TGTGCCAGCAGCGCGGGGACAGCCTACGAGCAGTACTTC.

The chain has TRBV9 and TRBJ1-1, with a tentative D call TRBD1 (5 bases). Trimming left V 2 bases short and J 4 bases short, with 15 bases between. The CDR3 has 15 amino acids. In germline, CDR1 is SGDLS, CDR2 YYNGEE. DNA of the CDR3: TGTGCCAGCAGCGTTCAAGGGGTTGCCGGCACTGAAGCTTTCTTT. Amino acids: CASSVQGVAGTEAFF.

This clone was counted only a few times. The chain recombines TRBV4-1 with TRBJ1-5; D not resolved. There are 13 residues in the CDR3. Trimming shortened V by 4 bases and J by 2 bases, and 6 bases separated the two germline ends. CDR1 is MGHRA and CDR2 is YSYEKL in the germline V gene. In DNA form, the CDR3 reads TGCGCCAGCAGCCTTCCGGGCAATCAGCCCCAGCATTTT. Encoded protein: CASSLPGNQPQHF.

The V and J genes are TRBV10-1 and TRBJ2-5, with 9 bases aligning to TRBD1. Trimming at V came to 6 bases and at J to 9 bases, leaving 5 bases not matched to a gene. From germline, CDR1 is WNHNN and CDR2 SYGVQD (reference sequence). The CDR3 consists of 12 residues. The DNA of the CDR3 is TGCGCCAGCAGGGGGGACAGGGTAGCCCAGTACTTC. Its protein product is CASRGDRVAQYF.

This chain uses TRBV21-1 with TRBJ2-7; the D call TRBD1 from the table was never checked on the DNA. TRBV21-1 is labeled a pseudogene. There are 17 residues in the CDR3. The CDR3 bases are TGTGCCAGCAGCCTAAACCGGGACAGGGGAGGGTCCTACGAGCAGTACGTC. This codes for CASSLNRDRGGSYEQYV.

A word on this clone: At one boundary the junction diverges from the germline segment, which might be a read error. V usage is TRBV6-6 and J usage is TRBJ1-3, with D maybe TRBD1 (5 bases). Germline V gene lookup returns CDR1 MNHNY and CDR2 SVGAGI (reference sequence). The CDR3 spans 16 residues. The CDR3 sequence is CANSYPGDLAGNTIYF. The CDR3 DNA reads TGTGCCAACAGTTACCCGGGGGACCTGGCCGGAAACACCATATATTTT.

V and J are TRBV27 and TRBJ2-1, with 12 bases lining up with TRBD1. In germline, CDR1 is MNHEY, CDR2 SMNVEV (reference sequence). V trimming: 4 bases; J trimming: 7 bases; junction bases outside the gene matches: 20. The CDR3 totals 20 residues. This CDR3 is CASSSVLWGGQGAEGNEQFF. The CDR3 region has the DNA TGTGCCAGCAGTTCAGTTCTGTGGGGGGGACAGGGGGCTGAGGGGAATGAGCAGTTCTTC.

The CDR3 sequence is CASSVGQALPSEKLFF. The CDR3 DNA sequence: TGTGCCAGCAGCGTAGGACAGGCTCTCCCGAGTGAAAAACTGTTTTTT. The V gene is TRBV9, the J gene TRBJ1-4, with D maybe TRBD1 (6 bases). CDR1 and CDR2 from the germline V gene are SGDLS and YYNGEE. V shed 0 bases and J shed 7 bases, with 16 bases lying between them. CDR3 length: 16 residues.

The chain employs TRBV7-3 and TRBJ2-2, with 7 bases identical to TRBD1. V lost 9 bases to trimming and J lost 0 bases; unmatched junction nucleotides: 7. This CDR3 has 15 residues. Per germline, CDR1 SGHTA and CDR2 FQGTGA. The CDR3 region has the DNA TGTGCCAGTTCACAGGGGCCTTCGAACACCGGGGAGCTGTTTTTT. Amino acids: CASSQGPSNTGELFF. The entire variable domain, with the rest obtained from reference TRBV7-3 and TRBJ2-2, is as follows: GAGVSQTPSNKVTEKGKYVELRCDPISGHTALYWYRQSLGQGPEFLIYFQGTGAADDSGLPNDRFFAVRPEGSVSTLKIQRTERGDSAVYLCASSQGPSNTGELFFGEGSRLTVL.

This rearrangement joins TRBV5-5 to TRBJ1-5, with D unresolved. CDR1 and CDR2 (germline): SGHKS, YYEKEE (reference sequence). The germline V and J ends were trimmed by 0 bases and 8 bases, with 12 bases remaining between them. The CDR3 extends over 14 amino acids. CDR3 DNA sequence: TGTGCCAGCAGCTTGGACGGTGGAGTTAAGCCCCAGCATTTT. Translated: CASSLDGGVKPQHF.

The V call is TRBV6-1, the J call TRBJ1-6; TRBD1 might be the D (5 bases). V gave up 2 bases and J gave up 1 base, with 15 bases separating them. The CDR3 extends over 18 amino acids. The germline V gene has CDR1 MNHNS and CDR2 SASEGT. The CDR3 nucleotides read TGTGCCAGCAGTGAACTAAACTACGGGGGGTCCTATAATTCACCCCTCCACTTT. Translation: CASSELNYGGSYNSPLHF.

The chain uses TRBV7-2 and TRBJ2-1; D gene unclear. V was shortened by 1 base and J by 9 bases, with 16 bases between the two germline ends. The length of the CDR3 is 15 residues. Looked up from germline, CDR1 is SGHTA and CDR2 is FQGNSA. The CDR3 is CASSLVEASLGEQFF. For the CDR3, the DNA is TGTGCCAGCAGCTTAGTGGAAGCCTCGCTGGGTGAGCAGTTCTTC.

The chain recombines TRBV7-8 with TRBJ2-3; D ambiguous. Trimming pared 0 bases from V and 2 bases from J, leaving 9 bases between. This CDR3 spans 15 amino acids. Germline assignment: CDR1 SGHVS and CDR2 FQNEAQ. CDR3 sequence: CASSLAGTVTDTQYF. The CDR3 DNA follows: TGTGCCAGCAGCTTAGCGGGCACGGTCACAGATACGCAGTATTTT.